What follows are 24 T cell receptor beta chains derived from one specimen sequenced in a study of T cells after yellow fever vaccination. MiXCR, applied by TCRdb to the 5' RACE reads, yields one record per CDR3 protein. The sample consists of about 400,000 distinct CDR3 sequences, roughly 6.2% of them appearing once. The specimen was PBMCs, collected 5 days after the yellow fever booster vaccination. The source is a man aged 25-45 years who received the YFV17D yellow fever vaccine.

The chain combines TRBV11-2 with TRBJ2-1, with 12 bases that match TRBD2. Germline V CDR1 and CDR2: SGHAT, FQNNGV. This CDR3 is built from 18 residues. The junction had 11 bases not matched to a gene; V was cut back by 4 bases and J by 4 bases. This chain's CDR3 is CASSSLAGTSGLYNEQFF. CDR3 nucleotide sequence: TGTGCCAGCAGCTCCCTAGCCGGGACTAGCGGGCTGTACAATGAGCAGTTCTTC.

This clonotype was observed at least ten times. The gene calls are TRBV6-1 and TRBJ1-1; tentatively, D is TRBD1 (5 bases). This CDR3 spans 14 amino acids. V dropped 4 bases and J dropped 1 base, with 10 bases sitting between them. Germline CDR1 and CDR2: MNHNS and SASEGT. The CDR3 reads CASSVTVGNTEAFF. The CDR3 nucleotides are TGTGCCAGCAGTGTGACAGTTGGGAACACTGAAGCTTTCTTT.

This clonotype occurred many times. The chain joins TRBV20-1 to TRBJ2-1, with D perhaps matching TRBD2 (5 bases). CDR3 length: 14 residues. V was clipped by 1 base and J by 6 bases, with 13 bases between them. Germline values: CDR1 DFQATT, CDR2 SNEGSKA (reference sequence). The DNA for the CDR3 is TGCAGTGCTAGAGCCCCAGAAGGGAGCAATGAGCAGTTCTTC. As protein: CSARAPEGSNEQFF.

This clonotype has just a few counts. The chain combines TRBV5-1 with TRBJ1-2; no definite D call. Germline V gene data show CDR1 as SGHRS and CDR2 as YFSETQ. The CDR3 length is 12 residues. V was shortened by 4 bases and J by 8 bases, with 12 bases between the two germline ends. This CDR3 reads CASSVEREGYTF. CDR3 nucleotides: TGCGCCAGCAGCGTCGAAAGGGAAGGCTACACCTTC.

This chain joins TRBV5-4 and TRBJ2-1; D perhaps matches TRBD1 (5 bases). The CDR3 spans 16 residues. Germline lookup yields CDR1 SGHNT and CDR2 YYREEE (reference sequence). The germline V and J ends were trimmed by 3 bases and 6 bases, with 19 bases remaining between them. The CDR3 coding sequence is TGTGCCAGCAGCTCAGGGCCTAGTTCTCCCGGCAATGAGCAGTTCTTC. Translated, it gives CASSSGPSSPGNEQFF.

This clonotype was recorded at least ten times. This chain uses TRBV9 with TRBJ2-1; 15 bases are shared with TRBD2. The CDR3 is 15 amino acids. The V gene's germline CDR1 is SGDLS and CDR2 YYNGEE. Trimming cost V 0 bases and J 9 bases; bases outside gene matches: 1. The CDR3 here is CASSVGGLAGGEQFF. The CDR3 DNA reads as TGTGCCAGCAGCGTAGGGGGACTAGCGGGAGGTGAGCAGTTCTTC.

This clonotype has more than one count but fewer than ten. V usage is TRBV7-2 and J usage is TRBJ2-2; TRBD1 is a possible D gene (6 bases). V lost 3 bases to trimming and J lost 0 bases, with 8 bases between them. CDR1 SGHTA and CDR2 FQGNSA come from the germline V gene. The CDR3 is 15 amino acids. The CDR3 spells CASSFRQANTGELFF. In DNA, the CDR3 is TGTGCCAGCAGCTTCCGACAGGCGAACACCGGGGAGCTGTTTTTT.

In this sample, this clonotype turned up many times. The V and J genes are TRBV7-2 and TRBJ2-7; D remains unclear. Germline V gene data show CDR1 as SGHTA and CDR2 as FQGNSA. The CDR3 runs to 14 residues. The germline V and J ends were trimmed by 8 bases and 3 bases, with 17 bases remaining between them. DNA of the CDR3: TGTGCCAGCGCCAAAAGACCCAGCGACTACGAGCAGTACTTC. Its translation: CASAKRPSDYEQYF.

In this sample, this clonotype turned up many times. The V and J genes are TRBV5-1 and TRBJ2-3, with a weak D call TRBD1 (6 bases). Trimming left V 7 bases short and J 0 bases short, with 15 bases between. Germline V CDR1 and CDR2: SGHRS, YFSETQ. The CDR3 runs to 15 residues. The CDR3, as DNA: TGCGCCAGCGGGACCCTGGACAGCAGCACAGATACGCAGTATTTT. It specifies CASGTLDSSTDTQYF.

CDR3 sequence: CASSSREGGGGAQYF. In nucleotides, the CDR3 is TGTGCCAGCAGCTCCAGGGAGGGAGGTGGTGGGGCCCAGTACTTC. This sequence joins TRBV7-2 and TRBJ2-5, with 7 positions matching TRBD2. CDR1 SGHTA and CDR2 FQGNSA come from the germline V gene. The V gene end was trimmed by 4 bases and the J gene end by 9 bases; junction bases not matched to a gene: 14. This CDR3 is 15 amino acids long.

This clonotype occurred a few times. This chain links TRBV19 with TRBJ2-3; D uncertain. The CDR3 extends over 13 amino acids. CDR1 is LNHDA, CDR2 SQIVND, per germline (reference sequence). Trimming took 3 bases from V and 2 from J, leaving 6 bases between them. The CDR3 DNA sequence: TGTGCCAGTAGTATGTGGATCACAGATACGCAGTATTTT. Translation gives CASSMWITDTQYF.

This clonotype was seen more than once but under ten times. This chain connects TRBV10-3 to TRBJ2-5; 12 bases align to TRBD2. Trimming removed 6 bases from V and 3 bases from J; junction bases left unmatched: 2. The germline V gene has CDR1 ENHRY and CDR2 SYGVKD. The CDR3 covers 14 residues. The CDR3 coding sequence is TGTGCCATCAGCCGACTAGCGGGGGAAGAGACCCAGTACTTC. Translating gives CAISRLAGEETQYF.

This clonotype was seen many times. The chain links TRBV20-1 to TRBJ1-3; 11 bases are shared with TRBD1. CDR1 and CDR2 (germline): DFQATT, SNEGSKA (reference sequence). The CDR3 loop spans 17 amino acids. J lost 1 base, V lost 2 bases, and 7 bases had no gene match. The CDR3 protein is CSARKTGTGGSGNTIYF. The CDR3 bases are TGCAGTGCTAGAAAAACCGGGACAGGGGGTTCTGGAAACACCATATATTTT.

This clonotype was detected a few times. The genes are TRBV7-2 and TRBJ1-2, with D unclear. CDR1 is SGHTA, CDR2 FQGNSA, per germline. The CDR3 is made up of 14 amino acids. V lost 3 bases and J lost 5, with 13 bases in between. CDR3 nucleotides: TGTGCCAGCAGCTTCGGGATTTCGGAATATGGCTACACCTTC. It is translated as CASSFGISEYGYTF.

With regard to this clonotype: A much larger clone sits a single nucleotide away, making a read error possible. Because it lacks the conserved phenylalanine or tryptophan at the end, this CDR3 is likely a read error. The chain employs TRBV7-2 and TRBJ2-3; D unresolved. V gave up 1 base and J gave up 8 bases, with 4 bases separating them. The length of the CDR3 is 11 residues. Germline CDR1 is SGHTA and CDR2 is FQGNSA. CDR3 protein: CASSLDGTQYL. The CDR3 nucleotides are TGTGCCAGCAGCTTAGACGGTACGCAGTATTTG.

This clonotype appeared many times. This chain joins TRBV29-1 and TRBJ1-1, with a weak D call TRBD1 (5 bases). The CDR3 totals 11 residues. Germline CDR1 SQVTM, CDR2 ANQGSEA. Deletions cut 6 bases from V and 8 bases from J, with 13 bases between. The CDR3 reads CSVGYRREAFF. CDR3 DNA: TGCAGCGTCGGGTACAGGCGAGAAGCTTTCTTT.

This clonotype came up many times. The chain uses TRBV7-9 and TRBJ2-3; maybe TRBD1 (6 bases). Trimming stripped 5 bases from V and 9 bases from J, with 9 bases between. The CDR3 spans 11 residues. In germline, CDR1 is SEHNR, CDR2 FQNEAQ (reference sequence). The CDR3 sequence: CASSRQVTQYF. The CDR3 bases are TGTGCCAGCAGCAGACAGGTCACGCAGTATTTT. Complete variable domain (other parts from reference TRBV7-9 and TRBJ2-3): DTGVSQNPRHKITKRGQNVTFRCDPISEHNRLYWYRQTLGQGPEFLTYFQNEAQLEKSRLLSDRFSAERPKGSFSTLEIQRTEQGDSAMYLCASSRQVTQYFGPGTRLTVL.

The J gene is TRBJ2-7, the V gene TRBV5-4, with 13 bases lining up with TRBD2. The CDR3 is 19 amino acids. V was pared by 3 bases and J by 0 bases, with 12 bases of the junction left unmatched. Germline CDR1 is SGHNT and CDR2 is YYREEE (reference sequence). The CDR3, as DNA: TGTGCCAGCAGCTCACCCGGGACTAGCGGGACCCCCAACTCCTACGAGCAGTACTTC. This sequence encodes CASSSPGTSGTPNSYEQYF. The full variable domain, with the rest looked up from reference TRBV5-4 and TRBJ2-7, is ETGVTQSPTHLIKTRGQQVTLRCSSQSGHNTVSWYQQALGQGPQFIFQYYREEENGRGNFPPRFSGLQFPNYSSELNVNALELDDSALYLCASSSPGTSGTPNSYEQYFGPGTRLTVT.

A word on this clonotype: The conserved final phenylalanine or tryptophan is absent from the CDR3, which likely points to a read error. The chain combines TRBV29-1 with TRBJ1-1; D is uncertain. Between the trimmed V and J ends, which lost 4 bases and 5 bases, there was a span of 8 bases. This CDR3 contains 11 residues. The germline V gene encodes CDR1 SQVTM and CDR2 ANQGSEA. The CDR3 DNA is TGCAGCGTTGGAGGCGGTACTGAAGCTTTCCTT. This translates into CSVGGGTEAFL.

The chain combines TRBV29-1 with TRBJ2-7; D is unclear. The CDR3 spans 15 residues. Germline CDR1 is SQVTM and CDR2 is ANQGSEA. V shed 7 bases and J shed 1 base, with 20 bases lying between them. CDR3 DNA sequence: TGCAGCGGAACTAAGAATACTTATGGGTCCTACGAGCAGTACTTC. Translating it yields CSGTKNTYGSYEQYF.

This clonotype has just a few counts. The V gene is TRBV20-1, the J gene TRBJ1-1; D is unresolved. The germline V gene has CDR1 DFQATT and CDR2 SNEGSKA (reference sequence). Trimming stripped 0 bases from V and 3 bases from J, with 20 bases between. CDR3 length: 17 amino acids. For the CDR3, the DNA is TGCAGTGCTAGAGATGCCGGGCTTCGGCATGGGGACACTGAAGCTTTCTTT. This gives the protein CSARDAGLRHGDTEAFF.

Concerning this clonotype itself: Given a much more abundant clone one base away, this may be a read error. The chain joins TRBV12-3 or TRBV12-4 to TRBJ2-1; D perhaps matches TRBD2 (5 bases). Trimming took 1 base from V and 8 from J, leaving 15 bases between them. This CDR3 is 15 amino acids long. The CDR3 protein is CASSLVGSAYHEQFF. In nucleotides, the CDR3 is TGTGCCAGCAGTTTAGTGGGTAGCGCATACCATGAGCAGTTCTTC.

The sample holds a few counts of this clonotype. The V gene is TRBV27, the J gene TRBJ2-7, with D unresolved. Germline values: CDR1 MNHEY, CDR2 SMNVEV (reference sequence). CDR3 length equals 11 residues. Trimming took 7 bases from V and 2 from J, leaving 6 bases between them. DNA of the CDR3: TGTGCCAGCAACCCGGCCTACGAGCAGTACTTC. It yields the protein CASNPAYEQYF.

This clonotype was seen more than once but under ten times. This chain joins TRBV28 and TRBJ2-7; D might be TRBD1 (6 bases). V shed 5 bases and J shed 1 base, with 15 bases lying between them. There are 15 residues in the CDR3. Germline V gives CDR1 MDHEN, CDR2 SYDVKM. Here the CDR3 DNA reads TGTGCCAGCAGTCCAACAGGGTCGCCTTCCTACGAGCAGTACTTC. This translates into CASSPTGSPSYEQYF.